The entry below describes one TCR beta chain. V was pared by 8 bases and J by 4 bases, with 27 bases between. Germline V gene data show CDR1 as MDHEN and CDR2 as SYDVKM. The CDR3 spans 17 residues. These data come from a study of T cells after posttransplantation cyclophosphamide. This table comes from immunoSEQ multiplex PCR, and its TCRdb copy is limited to in-frame clones, with some not included. Of fewer than 25,000 clones in the sample, 85% to 90% were seen once. Cyclophosphamide on days +3 and +4 followed busulfan-fludarabine conditioning and a marrow graft. This specimen consisted of PBMCs, obtained after allogeneic stem cell transplant with posttransplant cyclophosphamide. The rearrangement joins TRBV28 to TRBJ2-7; D might be TRBD2 (6 bases). The sequence was obtained from a female patient younger than 45 who received an allogeneic stem cell transplant from an unrelated donor, was CMV-positive, and had no GVHD. Some T cells may arise from the graft donor. CDR3 sequence reads: CASQFPPGGAKGYEQYF. CDR3 in DNA: TGTGCCAGCCAGTTTCCCCCAGGAGGGGCAAAAGGTTACGAGCAGTACTTC.